The entry below describes one T cell receptor (beta chain). This record belongs to a study of shared clonotypes between healthy human individuals. Repertoires were generated with immunoSEQ multiplex PCR, while TCRdb's copy carries only in-frame clones and drops some. Among about 2.4 million clones, 85% to 95% were seen once, and the ten largest hold 0.14%. The material sequenced was naive CD4+ T cells sorted from blood. Subset indicated: CD45RA+ positively selected. This clonotype originated in a man between 18 and 35 years old in good health.

The CDR3 spells CASSPIRDRVHYGYTF. The CDR3 DNA follows: TGTGCCAGCAGCCCTATCCGGGACAGGGTGCACTATGGCTACACCTTC. This chain joins TRBV28 and TRBJ1-2, with 9 positions matching TRBD1. The J segment lost 3 bases and the V segment lost 6 bases, leaving 11 bases of the junction unmatched. Germline CDR1 MDHEN, CDR2 SYDVKM. The CDR3 totals 16 residues.